This T cell receptor beta chain stems from a study of blood T cell repertoires in COVID-19. Whole-study context: Both acute and convalescent COVID-19 samples were obtained from the United States, Italy and Spain. T cells, B-cell-depleted T cells, or PBMCs provided the cDNA or gDNA that served as material.

The CDR3 consists of 14 residues. Per the germline V gene, CDR1 is SEHNR and CDR2 is FQNEAQ (reference sequence). V lost 1 base and J lost 4; bases outside the gene matches: 2. In the original analysis: Nucleated cell number was recorded as an estimate derived from reference gene primer amplification. Assay: immunoSEQ multiplex PCR; the TCRdb copy retains only in-frame clones and omits some. V, J and clone size were drawn from that table, and D and trimming were deduced from the DNA. This sample has approximately 50,000 clones, with roughly 84% found just once. Input material: peripheral blood. This receptor was taken from a human donor in a cohort sampled during active COVID-19. The rearrangement joins TRBV7-9 to TRBJ2-3; 7 positions agree with TRBD1. The CDR3 coding sequence is TGTGCCAGCAGCTTAGGGCAGGGGGCAGATACGCAGTATTTT. This translates into CASSLGQGADTQYF. The full variable domain, completed using reference TRBV7-9 and TRBJ2-3, is DTGVSQNPRHKITKRGQNVTFRCDPISEHNRLYWYRQTLGQGPEFLTYFQNEAQLEKSRLLSDRFSAERPKGSFSTLEIQRTEQGDSAMYLCASSLGQGADTQYFGPGTRLTVL.